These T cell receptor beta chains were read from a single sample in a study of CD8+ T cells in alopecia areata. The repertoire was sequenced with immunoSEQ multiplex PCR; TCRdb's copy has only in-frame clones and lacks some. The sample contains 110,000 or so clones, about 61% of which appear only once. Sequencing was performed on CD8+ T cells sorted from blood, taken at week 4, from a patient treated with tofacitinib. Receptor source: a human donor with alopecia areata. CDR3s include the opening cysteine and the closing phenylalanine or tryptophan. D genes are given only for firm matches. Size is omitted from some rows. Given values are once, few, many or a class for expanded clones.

CDR3 protein: CASSPGGREGPQETQYF; CDR3 DNA: TGTGCCAGCAGCCCTGGGGGCAGGGAGGGGCCCCAAGAGACCCAGTACTTC; J gene: TRBJ2-5; D gene: .; clone size: few; V gene: TRBV7-8
CDR3 protein: CASSFFPRRGLETQYF; CDR3 DNA: TGTGCCAGCAGCTTTTTCCCTCGCAGGGGGCTAGAGACCCAGTACTTC; J gene: TRBJ2-5; D gene: TRBD1; clone size: .; V gene: TRBV7-3
CDR3 protein: CSVVGATGELFF; CDR3 DNA: TGCAGCGTTGTGGGCGCTACCGGGGAGCTGTTTTTT; J gene: TRBJ2-2; D gene: .; clone size: .; V gene: TRBV29-1
CDR3 protein: CSVEDGERASSYEQYF; CDR3 DNA: TGCAGCGTTGAGGACGGGGAGCGGGCCAGCTCCTACGAGCAGTACTTC; J gene: TRBJ2-7; D gene: .; clone size: .; V gene: TRBV29-1
CDR3 protein: CASSGGPFSNQPQHF; CDR3 DNA: TGTGCCAGCAGTGGGGGGCCCTTTAGCAATCAGCCCCAGCATTTT; J gene: TRBJ1-5; D gene: .; clone size: .; V gene: TRBV2
CDR3 protein: CASSVDEGLNTEAFF; CDR3 DNA: TGTGCCAGCAGCGTAGACGAGGGGTTGAACACTGAAGCTTTCTTT; J gene: TRBJ1-1; D gene: .; clone size: .; V gene: TRBV9
CDR3 protein: CASSGRTYYEQYF; CDR3 DNA: TGTGCCAGCAGCGGGAGGACATACTACGAGCAGTACTTC; J gene: TRBJ2-7; D gene: .; clone size: .; V gene: TRBV5-6
CDR3 protein: CASSQDVGNNEQFF; CDR3 DNA: TGCGCCAGCAGCCAAGATGTGGGTAACAATGAGCAGTTCTTC; J gene: TRBJ2-1; D gene: .; clone size: .; V gene: TRBV4-3
CDR3 protein: CASSLLLNTEAFF; CDR3 DNA: TGTGCCAGCAGTTTATTGTTGAACACTGAAGCTTTCTTT; J gene: TRBJ1-1; D gene: .; clone size: .; V gene: TRBV27
CDR3 protein: CASSVGQDLNTEAFF; CDR3 DNA: TGTGCCAGCAGCGTAGGACAGGATCTAAACACTGAAGCTTTCTTT; J gene: TRBJ1-1; D gene: .; clone size: .; V gene: TRBV9
CDR3 protein: CASSLRTGETQYF; CDR3 DNA: TGTGCCAGCAGTCTACGTACGGGGGAGACCCAGTACTTC; J gene: TRBJ2-5; D gene: .; clone size: .; V gene: TRBV25-1
CDR3 protein: CSVEDPGAPLSYNEQFF; CDR3 DNA: TGCAGCGTTGAAGATCCAGGGGCCCCGCTTTCCTACAATGAGCAGTTCTTC; J gene: TRBJ2-1; D gene: .; clone size: .; V gene: TRBV29-1
CDR3 protein: CAWTGKPPEAFF; CDR3 DNA: TGTGCCTGGACAGGGAAGCCCCCTGAAGCTTTCTTT; J gene: TRBJ1-1; D gene: .; clone size: .; V gene: TRBV30
CDR3 protein: CASSPPRDRVHEQYF; CDR3 DNA: TGTGCCAGCTCACCACCGCGGGACAGGGTCCACGAGCAGTACTTC; J gene: TRBJ2-7; D gene: TRBD1; clone size: .; V gene: TRBV18
CDR3 protein: CARTSLLTDTQYF; CDR3 DNA: TGTGCCAGGACTAGCCTCCTCACAGATACGCAGTATTTT; J gene: TRBJ2-3; D gene: TRBD2; clone size: .; V gene: TRBV2